Listed below are T cell receptor beta chains from one sample, sequenced in a study of siplizumab effects on memory and regulatory T cells. Libraries were prepared by immunoSEQ multiplex PCR; TCRdb keeps only in-frame clonotypes and omits some of them. The sample comprises roughly 100,000 clones, about 93% of which are singletons, and approximately 0.3% rests with the top ten. The source material was CD4+ T cells sorted from blood. The receptors here all came from a human donor in good health. Each CDR3 is given with its conserved first and last residue. A D gene is named only where the DNA matches it firmly. Expanded clones are given a class, and other clones once, few, many or no size at all.

j_call,clone_size,v_call,d_call,cdr3_nt,cdr3_aa
TRBJ2-3,NA,TRBV2,NA,TGTGCCAGCAGTCAGTCTAGCGCCGCTAGCACAGATACGCAGTATTTT,CASSQSSAASTDTQYF
TRBJ2-3,NA,TRBV19,NA,TGTGCCAGTAGTATAGGACCAGGTGGGAGCACAGATACGCAGTATTTT,CASSIGPGGSTDTQYF
TRBJ1-5,once,TRBV19,NA,TGTGCCAGTAGTATATGGCGCGGGGGCAGGAATCAGCCCCAGCATTTT,CASSIWRGGRNQPQHF
TRBJ1-5,NA,TRBV19,NA,TGTGCCAGTAGTATCCCACAGGGAAAGTTAGGTCAGCCCCAGCATTTT,CASSIPQGKLGQPQHF
TRBJ2-7,NA,TRBV6-1,NA,TGTGCCAGCAGTTGGTCGGGGAACGAGCAGTACTTC,CASSWSGNEQYF
TRBJ1-3,once,TRBV5-4,NA,TGTGCCAGCAGCTTTAATTTGGCGGGAAACTCTGGAAACACCATATATTTT,CASSFNLAGNSGNTIYF
TRBJ1-1,NA,TRBV5-6,NA,TGTGCCAGCAGCTTGGAGCGGACCCTAGGAGAAGCTTTCTTT,CASSLERTLGEAFF
TRBJ2-5,once,TRBV12-5,NA,TGTGCTAGTGGTAAGGGATTGACCCAGTACTTC,CASGKGLTQYF
TRBJ1-5,few,TRBV30,NA,TGTGCCTGGAGTGTAAGGGCACCGGTAGGGAGCAATCAGCCCCAGCATTTT,CAWSVRAPVGSNQPQHF
TRBJ2-7,NA,TRBV6-5,TRBD1,TGTGCCAGCAGTTACTCACCGGACAGGACCTACGAGCAGTACTTC,CASSYSPDRTYEQYF
TRBJ1-2,NA,TRBV7-9,NA,TGTGCCAGCAGCCCCGAGGCGGGGAACTATGGCTACACCTTC,CASSPEAGNYGYTF
TRBJ1-1,NA,TRBV27,NA,TGTGCCAGCAGTTCGGTGGGCACTGAAGCTTTCTTT,CASSSVGTEAFF
TRBJ2-7,NA,TRBV5-1,NA,TGCGCCAGCAGCTGGAGGGCAGAGAGCTACGAGCAGTACTTC,CASSWRAESYEQYF
TRBJ2-7,once,TRBV28,NA,TGTGCCAGCAGTCCACCGACGCACGCAGGCTACGAGCAGTACTTC,CASSPPTHAGYEQYF
TRBJ1-5,NA,TRBV11-2,TRBD1,TGTGCCAGCAGTAGCACAGGGGGTAATCAGCCCCAGCATTTT,CASSSTGGNQPQHF
TRBJ2-3,NA,TRBV7-7,NA,TGTGCTAGCAGCTTAGGCGTGGGACTAGATACGCAGTATTTT,CASSLGVGLDTQYF
TRBJ1-3,NA,TRBV7-2,TRBD1,TGTGCCAGCAGCTTAGTGGGACAGGACTCTGGAAACACCATATATTTT,CASSLVGQDSGNTIYF
TRBJ1-2,NA,TRBV5-4,NA,TGTGCCAGCAGCTTGGAAAGTCTGGGGGTAGGCACCTTC,CASSLESLGVGTF
TRBJ1-1,NA,TRBV6-6,NA,TGTGCCAGCAGTTACATGGGGGGCACTGAAGCTTTCTTT,CASSYMGGTEAFF
TRBJ1-4,NA,TRBV6-1,NA,TGTGCCAGCCTGGGGGTACAGGGCGGGTTTCGAAAACTGTTTTTT,CASLGVQGGFRKLFF
TRBJ2-7,NA,TRBV6-6,NA,TGTGCCAGCACCCGTCAGGGGGGCGAGCAGTACTTC,CASTRQGGEQYF
TRBJ2-7,NA,TRBV21-1,NA,TGTGCCAGCAGCGCGTTTGAGCGGGGGCCCGGGGAGCAGTACTTC,CASSAFERGPGEQYF
TRBJ2-7,once,TRBV30,NA,TGTGCCTGGAACAGGAGAGGCTACGAGCAGTACTTC,CAWNRRGYEQYF
TRBJ1-3,NA,TRBV11-2,TRBD1,TGTGCCAGCAGCTCTACAGGGGGGTCTGGAAACACCATATATTTT,CASSSTGGSGNTIYF
TRBJ1-2,NA,TRBV5-5,NA,TGTGCCAGCAGCTTGGGGGGAGACAGTAACTATGGCTACACCTTC,CASSLGGDSNYGYTF
TRBJ2-2,NA,TRBV5-1,TRBD2,TGCGCCAGCAAGGTACCGGGACTAGCGGGGAGCACCGGGGAGCTGTTTTTT,CASKVPGLAGSTGELFF
TRBJ1-1,NA,TRBV9,NA,TGTGCCAGCAGCAGGGGCGGCCCTGAAGCTTTCTTT,CASSRGGPEAFF
TRBJ2-7,NA,TRBV6-1,TRBD2,TGTGCCAGCAGGTTGCGACTAGCGGACGAGCAGTACTTC,CASRLRLADEQYF
TRBJ1-2,NA,TRBV11-2,NA,TGTGCCAGCAGCTTAGCCTATGGCTACACCTTC,CASSLAYGYTF
TRBJ1-6,NA,TRBV7-3,NA,TGTGCCAGCAGCAAGGACGGCGCAGGCAATTCACCCCTCCACTTT,CASSKDGAGNSPLHF
TRBJ2-2,NA,TRBV4-1,NA,TGCGCCAGCAGCCCCCAGGGAGTCCCGAACACCGGGGAGCTGTTTTTT,CASSPQGVPNTGELFF
TRBJ2-1,NA,TRBV7-3,NA,TGTGCCAGCAGCTCAGGCCCGTGGGATGAGCAGTTCTTC,CASSSGPWDEQFF
TRBJ2-1,NA,TRBV29-1,NA,TGCAGCGTTGAAGTCTTAAGGGGCAACAATGAGCAGTTCTTC,CSVEVLRGNNEQFF
TRBJ2-7,NA,TRBV5-8,NA,TGTGCCAGCAGCTTGATGGGAGGCGAGCAGTACTTC,CASSLMGGEQYF
TRBJ1-1,NA,TRBV19,NA,TGTGCCAGTAGTGGACTACAGGGGAACACTGAAGCTTTCTTT,CASSGLQGNTEAFF
TRBJ1-4,NA,TRBV6-6,TRBD1,TGTGCCAGCAGTGTGACAGGGTCCGCCGAAAAACTGTTTTTT,CASSVTGSAEKLFF
TRBJ1-2,NA,TRBV5-4,NA,TGTGCCAGCAGCTTACGGTCGGGGCCGGATGGCTACACCTTC,CASSLRSGPDGYTF
TRBJ2-5,NA,TRBV10-1,NA,TGCGCCAGCACGCGCCGGCAAGAGACCCAGTACTTC,CASTRRQETQYF
TRBJ2-2,NA,TRBV4-1,TRBD2,TGCGCCAGCAGCCAATCTAGCGGGGGGACCACCGGGGAGCTGTTTTTT,CASSQSSGGTTGELFF
TRBJ1-1,NA,TRBV15,NA,TGTGCCACCAGCAGAGATTTGGGGGATTCTGAAGCTTTCTTT,CATSRDLGDSEAFF
TRBJ2-7,NA,TRBV7-3,TRBD2,TGTGCCGGGGCTAGCGGCGAGCAGTACTTC,CAGASGEQYF
TRBJ2-2,NA,TRBV7-9,NA,TGTGCCAGCAGCTTAACGGGGGTCGGGGACACCGGGGAGCTGTTTTTT,CASSLTGVGDTGELFF
TRBJ2-7,NA,TRBV5-6,NA,TGTGCCAGCAGCTTCTTCGGGTACGAGCAGTACTTC,CASSFFGYEQYF
TRBJ2-5,NA,TRBV5-1,TRBD2,TGCGCCAGCAGCCCGGGACTAGCGGGGGGCCAAGAGACCCAGTACTTC,CASSPGLAGGQETQYF
TRBJ2-2,NA,TRBV9,NA,TGTGCCAGCAGCCCCGGGGTGGTCGGGGAGCTGTTTTTT,CASSPGVVGELFF
TRBJ2-3,NA,TRBV4-3,NA,TGCGCCAGCAGCCTCAACTCAGGCAAAGATACGCAGTATTTT,CASSLNSGKDTQYF
TRBJ2-1,NA,TRBV13,NA,TGTGCCAGCAGCCGCGGAGCGGAGCAGTTCTTC,CASSRGAEQFF
TRBJ2-1,once,TRBV10-3,NA,TGTGCCATCAGCACCTCGGGCGGAATCTACAATGAGCAGTTCTTC,CAISTSGGIYNEQFF
TRBJ2-1,once,TRBV7-9,NA,TGTGCCAGCAGCTTAGGGGGACGCTCCTACAATGAGCAGTTCTTC,CASSLGGRSYNEQFF
TRBJ1-1,NA,TRBV29-1,NA,TGCAGCGTTGAAGAGAAGGCGGCGGCCCTGGGGGAATTCATCTTT,CSVEEKAAALGEFIF
TRBJ2-5,NA,TRBV2,NA,TGTGCCAGCGGCAATCGTCCCCCTAAAGAGACCCAGTACTTC,CASGNRPPKETQYF
TRBJ1-2,NA,TRBV6-5,NA,TGTGCCAGCAGTTACGGGCCCTATGGCTACACCTTC,CASSYGPYGYTF
TRBJ1-2,NA,TRBV5-6,NA,TGTGCCAGCAGCCGTTATCTAGATTCAGCGGACTATGGCTACACCTTC,CASSRYLDSADYGYTF